This TCR beta chain was profiled in a study of identical twins. Findings and limits, study-wide: Carriage of fewer insertions was seen in abundant cord blood beta clonotypes, whereas memory repertoires showed none. Surplus twin overlap in beta out-of-frame sequences was less pronounced. Invariant cells of the MAIT and iNKT types might have partly distorted the zero-insertion analyses.

This CDR3 comprises 14 residues. V was clipped by 5 bases and J by 8 bases, with 17 bases between them. This clonotype was counted ten times or more. What it recognizes is unknown. The cDNA had a unique molecular identifier and a template-switch universal primer site. TCRdb reprocessed the 5' RACE reads with MiXCR, giving one entry per CDR3 protein. The data hold approximately 690,000 distinct CDR3 sequences, with less than 7% observed a single time. V and J are TRBV12-3 or TRBV12-4 and TRBJ2-3; D is ambiguous. This receptor was identified in a man between 18 and 29 years old in good health. Material for sequencing was naive T cells sorted from blood. The CDR3 sequence is CASSMPSFSGTQYF. The CDR3 coding sequence is TGTGCCAGCAGTATGCCCTCCTTTTCGGGTACGCAGTATTTT.